This T cell receptor beta chain came from a study of molecular identifiers for immune sequencing clone quantification. Germline CDR1 SGHRS, CDR2 YFSETQ. CDR3 length: 16 amino acids. Libraries from naive CD8 cells were generated from approximately 20,000 to 1,000,000 sorted cells (with 10%, 30% or 50% RNA). Researchers sorted naive CD8 T cells as cells that were CD8+CD4-CCR7+CD45RA+. Overall study results and limits: Identical TCR molecules can share a barcode, and this sharing could underestimate highly expanded clone sizes.

Of note for this clonotype: Its antigen remains unknown. A much larger clone is a single base away; this may be a read error.

One entry per CDR3 protein, called by TCRdb with MiXCR from the PCR reads. The profile shows about 640,000 distinct CDR3 sequences, 20% of them singletons. This sequence was found in a human donor in good health. Some libraries in this study had Jurkat cell RNA spiked in. This chain uses TRBV5-1 with TRBJ2-4; TRBD1 is a possible D gene (5 bases). Specimen: naive CD8+ T cells from blood, with Jurkat cell RNA spiked in. Subset given: FACS-sorted CD8+CD4-CCR7+CD45RA+ naive T cells. The CDR3 DNA reads as TGCGCCAGCAGCCCCCGTACAGGTTCGTCGGTCAACATTCAGCACTTC. This translates into CASSPRTGSSVNIQHF.